Below are 20 T cell receptor beta chains sequenced from a single sample in a study of shared clonotypes between healthy human individuals. The repertoire was sequenced with immunoSEQ multiplex PCR; TCRdb's copy has only in-frame clones and lacks some. In the table there are 2 million to 2.5 million clones, 85% to 95% of which are singletons. Material: naive CD4+ T cells from PBMCs. Described subset: CD45RA+ positively selected. The origin of the receptors is a man aged 18 to 30 in good health. Some clones in this sample may be carry-over from other donors' samples.

The rearrangement uses TRBV14 and TRBJ2-7; TRBD1 matches at 11 bases. CDR3 size: 17 residues. The J segment lost 3 bases and the V segment lost 0 bases, leaving 7 bases of the junction unmatched. Germline loops: CDR1 SGHDN, CDR2 FVKESK. The CDR3 bases are TGTGCCAGCAGCCAAGATCAGGACAGGGGGCTAGGCTACGAGCAGTACTTC. This encodes CASSQDQDRGLGYEQYF.

The chain carries TRBV5-6 and TRBJ2-5, with 7 nucleotides matching TRBD1. Germline loops: CDR1 SGHDT, CDR2 YYEEEE. Germline trimming cut 4 bases from V and 4 bases from J; bases unmatched to any gene: 7. The CDR3 consists of 14 residues. The CDR3 DNA sequence: TGTGCCAGCAGCCTTGACAGGGATCGAGAGACCCAGTACTTC. It translates to CASSLDRDRETQYF.

In its sample, this clone was seen once. This chain joins TRBV27 and TRBJ2-2; perhaps TRBD1 as D (6 bases). Between the trimmed V and J ends, which lost 7 bases and 7 bases, there was a span of 22 bases. The CDR3 is made up of 16 amino acids. In germline, CDR1 is MNHEY, CDR2 SMNVEV (reference sequence). The CDR3 loop is CASTNRGQHRFGELFF. As DNA, the CDR3 is TGTGCCAGCACCAATCGGGGACAACATCGGTTCGGGGAGCTGTTTTTT.

This clone came up once. The V and J genes are TRBV2 and TRBJ1-4; 10 bases line up with TRBD1. Germline CDR1 reads SNHLY; CDR2 reads FYNNEI. The CDR3 sequence is 16 residues long. The V segment lost 6 bases and the J segment 8 bases; nucleotides outside the gene matches: 12. The CDR3 coding sequence is TGTGCCAGCAGGACCCCGGACAGGGGGGCGGAGGAAAAACTGTTTTTT. It codes for CASRTPDRGAEEKLFF.

The chain carries TRBV19 and TRBJ2-3; 8 positions match TRBD2. The germline V gene has CDR1 LNHDA and CDR2 SQIVND (reference sequence). This CDR3 is built from 14 residues. The V and J ends lost 5 bases and 11 bases, in that order; junction bases with no gene match: 12. The CDR3 sequence: CASSGSGGLRGQYF. The DNA of the CDR3 is TGTGCCAGTAGTGGGAGCGGGGGCTTGCGGGGGCAGTATTTT. Filled out from reference TRBV19 and TRBJ2-3, the complete variable domain reads DGGITQSPKYLFRKEGQNVTLSCEQNLNHDAMYWYRQDPGQGLRLIYYSQIVNDFQKGDIAEGYSVSREKKESFPLTVTSAQKNPTAFYLCASSGSGGLRGQYFGPGTRLTVL.

The chain joins TRBV7-3 to TRBJ1-1; TRBD1 might be the D (6 bases). Deletions cut 4 bases from V and 1 base from J, with 10 bases between. Per germline, CDR1 SGHTA and CDR2 FQGTGA. The length of the CDR3 is 14 residues. The CDR3 spells CASSWGHANTEAFF. For the CDR3, the DNA is TGTGCCAGCAGCTGGGGGCACGCGAACACTGAAGCTTTCTTT.

CDR3 protein: CASSNLTGAVDQPQHF. CDR3 in DNA: TGTGCCAGTAGTAACCTGACAGGGGCGGTAGATCAGCCCCAGCATTTT. The chain carries TRBV19 and TRBJ1-5; TRBD1 matches 8 bases. From germline, CDR1 is LNHDA and CDR2 SQIVND (reference sequence). This CDR3 contains 16 residues. V gave up 4 bases and J gave up 5 bases; unmatched junction bases: 10.

The V call is TRBV28, the J call TRBJ1-3, with 11 bases that match TRBD1. Germline V CDR1 and CDR2: MDHEN, SYDVKM. The CDR3 extends over 16 amino acids. J was trimmed by 2 bases and V by 2 bases; bases with no gene match: 2. CDR3 coding DNA: TGTGCCAGCAGTTTAGCGGACAGGGGGCCTGGAAACACCATATATTTT. Translating it yields CASSLADRGPGNTIYF.

The chain links TRBV7-3 to TRBJ2-3; D unclear. CDR1 and CDR2 from the germline V gene are SGHTA and FQGTGA. The V end lost 5 bases, the J end lost 1 base, and 7 bases lay between the germline ends. The CDR3 totals 13 residues. The CDR3 DNA reads as TGTGCCAGCAGCACCGAGCGCACAGATACGCAGTATTTT. Translation gives CASSTERTDTQYF.

In the case of this clone: Other nucleotide sequences from this sample produce the same CDR3. The V and J genes are TRBV2 and TRBJ1-1, with 7 bases aligning to TRBD1. Germline CDR1 and CDR2: SNHLY and FYNNEI. The CDR3 extends over 14 amino acids. V trimming: 4 bases; J trimming: 1 base; junction bases outside the gene matches: 3. CDR3 region: CASSGQGGNTEAFF. Written as DNA, the CDR3 is TGTGCCAGCAGTGGACAGGGTGGGAACACTGAAGCTTTCTTT.

The V gene is TRBV7-8, the J gene TRBJ2-1, with 9 positions matching TRBD2. Per germline, CDR1 SGHVS and CDR2 FQNEAQ. The CDR3 has 16 amino acids. Trimming cost V 7 bases and J 8 bases; bases outside gene matches: 15. The CDR3 DNA is TGTGCCAGCACCCGCCGCGGGCGGGAGGGTCGTTATGAGCAGTTCTTC. Its translation is CASTRRGREGRYEQFF.

Comment on this clone: Other DNA sequences within the sample encode an identical CDR3. The chain has TRBV5-1 and TRBJ1-3; D is ambiguous. V lost 0 bases, J lost 0 bases, and 7 bases lay in between. Per germline, CDR1 SGHRS and CDR2 YFSETQ. The CDR3 sequence is 15 residues long. This CDR3 is CASSLGGFSGNTIYF. The CDR3, as DNA: TGCGCCAGCAGCTTGGGTGGCTTCTCTGGAAACACCATATATTTT.

This rearrangement joins TRBV2 to TRBJ2-3; D ambiguous. Germline V gene sequence: CDR1 SNHLY, CDR2 FYNNEI. This CDR3 contains 15 residues. Trimming left V 4 bases short and J 6 bases short, with 17 bases between. The CDR3 spells CASSGWAPSADTQYF. CDR3 nucleotides: TGTGCCAGCAGTGGTTGGGCCCCTTCTGCGGATACGCAGTATTTT. Full variable domain (rest looked up from reference TRBV2 and TRBJ2-3): EPEVTQTPSHQVTQMGQEVILRCVPISNHLYFYWYRQILGQKVEFLVSFYNNEISEKSEIFDDQFSVERPDGSNFTLKIRSTKLEDSAMYFCASSGWAPSADTQYFGPGTRLTVL.

The genes are TRBV2 and TRBJ2-5; D gene unclear. V lost 8 bases and J lost 3, with 4 bases in between. Germline CDR1 SNHLY, CDR2 FYNNEI. This CDR3 has 10 residues. This CDR3 is CASWKETQYF. CDR3 DNA: TGTGCCAGCTGGAAAGAGACCCAGTACTTC.

This chain joins TRBV18 and TRBJ2-3, with D maybe TRBD1 (6 bases). V lost 3 bases to trimming and J lost 1 base, with 11 bases between them. Germline lookup yields CDR1 KGHSH and CDR2 LQKENI. The CDR3 is 15 amino acids. The CDR3 loop is CASSPQGPGTDTQYF. In DNA form, the CDR3 reads TGTGCCAGCTCACCGCAGGGGCCCGGCACAGATACGCAGTATTTT.

The rearrangement joins TRBV4-3 to TRBJ2-5, with TRBD1 identical over 10 bases. The J call may be wrong; the DNA end is better matched by TRBJ2-7. Germline CDR1 and CDR2: LGHNA and YSLEER. The CDR3 contains 16 residues. DNA for the CDR3: TGCGCCAGCAGCCAATACGACAGGGGGCAATCCTACGAGCAGTACTTC. Translating it yields CASSQYDRGQSYEQYF.

The rearrangement uses TRBV7-9 and TRBJ2-3; 7 nucleotides line up with TRBD1. Germline V gene data show CDR1 as SEHNR and CDR2 as FQNEAQ (reference sequence). CDR3 length equals 15 residues. Trimming at V came to 2 bases and at J to 3 bases, leaving 5 bases not matched to a gene. This CDR3 is CASSLTGDRTDTQYF. CDR3 bases: TGTGCCAGCAGCTTAACAGGGGATAGGACAGATACGCAGTATTTT.

This clone was observed once. The V and J genes are TRBV27 and TRBJ2-7; D may be TRBD1 (6 bases). Germline CDR1 and CDR2: MNHEY and SMNVEV (reference sequence). The CDR3 is 13 residues long. Trimming took 3 bases from V and 4 from J, leaving 10 bases between them. The CDR3 DNA sequence: TGTGCCAGCAGTTTCTGGGGGCCGTACGAGCAGTACTTC. Its protein product is CASSFWGPYEQYF.

The chain recombines TRBV5-4 with TRBJ2-7; 15 bases line up with TRBD2. This CDR3 is built from 20 residues. J lost 0 bases, V lost 4 bases, and 14 bases had no gene match. Per the germline V gene, CDR1 is SGHNT and CDR2 is YYREEE (reference sequence). The CDR3: CASSVKSGTSGRSSSYEQYF. CDR3 nucleotides: TGTGCCAGCAGCGTCAAATCCGGGACTAGCGGGAGGTCGAGCTCCTACGAGCAGTACTTC.

The chain carries TRBV11-1 and TRBJ2-1; 8 bases agree with TRBD2. The ends lost 6 bases at V and 2 bases at J; junction bases unmatched: 9. CDR1 is SGHAT and CDR2 is FQDESV in the germline V gene (reference sequence). The CDR3 spans 16 residues. CDR3 in amino acids: CASRENGGGTYNEQFF. The CDR3 bases are TGTGCCAGCAGGGAAAACGGCGGGGGGACCTACAATGAGCAGTTCTTC.